This note documents a single TCR beta chain sequence. What antigen it recognizes has not been identified. A junction end diverges from the germline sequence, so it may reflect a read error. In the germline V gene, CDR1 corresponds to SNHLY and CDR2 to FYNNEI. The CDR3 spans 10 residues, from the cysteine through the phenylalanine. The DNA shown is the 30-base CDR3, in frame from base 1. The entry originates in a study of T cells in Graves' hyperthyroidism and ophthalmopathy (dated by TCRdb to the late 2010s). Study-level background: Peripheral blood samples were taken at initial diagnosis, before any treatment was given. According to the paper, TCR Vbeta CDR3 sequencing was carried out on 135 peripheral blood samples, which came from 40 to 45 ophthalmopathy, about 75 hyperthyroidism and about 17 progressor patients. The 75 to 100 discovery patients were randomly split 7:3 into training and test sets. TCR V-J signatures able to tell the groups apart were searched for in a discovery cohort of 100 patients, of whom 40 to 45 had Graves' ophthalmopathy and roughly 58 had stable Graves' hyperthyroidism. Whether ophthalmopathy could be predicted prospectively was tested in an independent validation cohort made up of 18 hyperthyroidism patients plus 17 patients who later progressed to ophthalmopathy. In addition, the study compared T-cell repertoires in thyroid tissue and in blood from six Graves' hyperthyroidism patients. Once sampling was done, hyperthyroidism patients were given methimazole at a starting dose of 30 mg daily, whereas ophthalmopathy patients were given high-dose intravenous methylprednisolone.

The TCR beta CDR3 regions were amplified from the RNA transcripts. The TCR CDR3 was subjected to a first round of RT-PCR using the HTBI primer set and the Qiagen OneStep RT-PCR kit. Libraries were constructed in a second round of multiplex PCR, after which size selection and purification were performed. Sequencing of the libraries was done on an Illumina HiSeq2000 using paired-end 100 bp reads. Per the original workflow: SOAPnuke was used to process the raw data, throwing out any read that contained adapters or uncalled bases, had a mean Phred below 15, or lacked an exact constant-primer or identifier match. COPE v1.2.5 was used to merge high-quality paired reads, and clonotypes were defined as unique nucleotide sequences. MiTCR v1.1 was used to align clonotypes to the IMGT TRBV, TRBD and TRBJ reference segments. The analysis included only V-J combinations with a frequency above 0.0001, which together covered more than 99% of the repertoires. A TCS score was defined as the ratio between F50 (clonal expansion) and ExV (chaos), using BLOSUM62-based TCRdist between CDR3 peptides within each V-J. Welch's t-statistics and random forest reduced just over 500 V-J features to fewer than 15, which were used in a naive Bayes classifier (R e1071). TCRdb handled the public reads itself, with Q25 trimming in fastp and clone calling in MiXCR, and kept productive beta chains. Identical CDR3 protein sequences are pooled into one entry, listed with their most common genes and DNA. Clone size and V and J calls follow TCRdb, not the original study. The sample contains around 340,000 distinct CDR3 sequences, approximately 16% of them found a single time. Clones ranked in the top ten supply roughly a third of the sample.

General findings and caveats noted by the study authors: No statistical method was used to fix the sample size in advance, and group allocation was not hidden from the investigators. Ophthalmopathy was separated from stable hyperthyroidism by a 13 V-J signature model, with 87.88% sensitivity and 81% to 83% specificity obtained in cross-validation and 80%/75% obtained in testing. In validation, the model predicted progression to ophthalmopathy a median of 6.5 months before onset, with around 70% sensitivity and roughly 77% specificity. Blood samples also contained most of the expanded thyroid clonotypes (frequency above 0.001), which suggests that blood repertoires may reflect thyroid immune responses.

A patient counted as having stable Graves' hyperthyroidism if no progression to ophthalmopathy occurred over 18 months of follow-up. Hyperthyroidism patients were newly diagnosed, with disease duration under 2 months, and aged 18 to 65 years. Exclusion was applied to patients with uncontrolled infections, other autoimmune diseases, pregnancy or lactation. Diagnoses were based on clinical symptoms, serum thyroxine and TRAb, thyroid ultrasound and orbital computed tomography. Ficoll-Paque density gradient centrifugation was used to isolate PBMCs from under 11 ml of fresh peripheral blood. Total RNA was extracted with Trizol reagent, and quality was checked on an Agilent 2100 Bioanalyzer.

The clonotype originates from a man younger than 45 with Graves' hyperthyroidism. The chain is encoded by TRBV2 joined to TRBJ2-7, with no D gene named confidently. Material: blood. The CDR3 region: CVSSDYEQYF. The DNA reads as follows: TGTGTCAGCAGTGATTACGAGCAGTACTTC.